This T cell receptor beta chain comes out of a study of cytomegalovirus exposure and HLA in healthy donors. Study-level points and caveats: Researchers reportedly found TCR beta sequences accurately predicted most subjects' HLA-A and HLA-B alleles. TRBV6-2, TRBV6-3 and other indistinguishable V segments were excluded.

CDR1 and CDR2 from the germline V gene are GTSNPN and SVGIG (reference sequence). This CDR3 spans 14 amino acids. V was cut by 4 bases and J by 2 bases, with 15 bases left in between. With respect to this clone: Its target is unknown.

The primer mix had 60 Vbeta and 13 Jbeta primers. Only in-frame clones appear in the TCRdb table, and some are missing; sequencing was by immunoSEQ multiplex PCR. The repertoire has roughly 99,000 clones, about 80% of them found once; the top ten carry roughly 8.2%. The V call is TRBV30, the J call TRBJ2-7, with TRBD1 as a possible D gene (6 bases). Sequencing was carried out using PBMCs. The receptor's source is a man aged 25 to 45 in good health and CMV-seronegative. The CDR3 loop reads CAWTTGTFPYEQYF. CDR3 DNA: TGTGCCTGGACAACCGGGACATTCCCCTACGAGCAGTACTTC. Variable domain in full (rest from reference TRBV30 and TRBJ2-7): SQTIHQWPATLVQPVGSPLSLECTVEGTSNPNLYWYRQAAGRGLQLLFYSVGIGQISSEVPQNLSASRPQDRQFILSSKKLLLSDSGFYLCAWTTGTFPYEQYFGPGTRLTVT.